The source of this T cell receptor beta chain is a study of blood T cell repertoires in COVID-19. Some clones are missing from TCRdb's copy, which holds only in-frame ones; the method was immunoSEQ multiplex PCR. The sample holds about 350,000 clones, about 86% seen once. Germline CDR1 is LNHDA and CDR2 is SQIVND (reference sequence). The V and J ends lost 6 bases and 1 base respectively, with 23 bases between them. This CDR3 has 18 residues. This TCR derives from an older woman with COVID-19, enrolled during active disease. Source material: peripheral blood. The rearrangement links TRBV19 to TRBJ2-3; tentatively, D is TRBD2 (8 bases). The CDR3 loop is CASSRTGLGGAGTDTQYF. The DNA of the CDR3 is TGTGCCAGTAGCAGGACAGGCCTCGGGGGGGCAGGCACAGATACGCAGTATTTT.